The 8 T cell receptor beta chains reported below all come from one sample, sequenced in a study of OX40 agonist ivuxolimab in advanced cancers. TCRdb's copy holds only in-frame clones and misses some; the assay was immunoSEQ multiplex PCR. Among tens of thousands of clones, approximately 86% were seen once, and the ten largest hold 3% to 3.5%. The sequenced sample was CD4+ or CD8+ T cells sorted from blood, obtained in a trial of the OX40 agonist ivuxolimab. These receptors were collected from an adult with an advanced solid tumor such as melanoma, head and neck, liver or kidney cancer.

The genes are TRBV29-1 and TRBJ2-3; D may match TRBD1 or TRBD2 (5 bases each). The germline V gene has CDR1 SQVTM and CDR2 ANQGSEA. Trimming took off 1 base at V and 4 bases at J, with 9 bases between the two ends. This CDR3 comprises 13 residues. The CDR3 protein is CSVEGQGPDTQYF. The CDR3, as DNA: TGCAGCGTTGAAGGCCAGGGACCAGATACGCAGTATTTT.

This clone appeared a single time. V is TRBV2 and J is TRBJ2-1; no definite D call. This CDR3 has 11 amino acids. V lost 6 bases and J lost 3, with 3 bases in between. The germline CDR1 and CDR2 sequences are SNHLY and FYNNEI. CDR3 loop: CASRVYNEQFF. The CDR3 DNA sequence: TGTGCCAGCAGGGTCTACAATGAGCAGTTCTTC. Full variable domain (missing parts from reference TRBV2 and TRBJ2-1): EPEVTQTPSHQVTQMGQEVILRCVPISNHLYFYWYRQILGQKVEFLVSFYNNEISEKSEIFDDQFSVERPDGSNFTLKIRSTKLEDSAMYFCASRVYNEQFFGPGTRLTVL.

The chain uses TRBV9 and TRBJ2-1; D is tentatively TRBD1 or TRBD2 (5 bases each). The CDR3 totals 13 residues. The germline V gene has CDR1 SGDLS and CDR2 YYNGEE. V lost 5 bases and J 9 bases, leaving 15 bases between the germline ends. DNA for the CDR3: TGTGCCAGCAGTGCACGGGACGCCGGTGAGCAGTTCTTC. It yields the protein CASSARDAGEQFF.

V and J are TRBV14 and TRBJ2-6; no definite D call. The V gene lost 5 bases and the J gene lost 1 base, with 12 bases spanning the gap. The CDR3 consists of 16 residues. The germline gives CDR1 SGHDN, CDR2 FVKESK. The CDR3 loop reads CASSFQPLSGANVLTF. The CDR3 DNA reads as TGTGCCAGCAGCTTCCAACCCCTATCTGGGGCCAACGTCCTGACTTTC.

The chain combines TRBV11-2 with TRBJ1-4, with unresolved D. This CDR3 region has 15 residues. Trimming took off 1 base at V and 0 bases at J, with 6 bases between the two ends. Germline V gene sequence: CDR1 SGHAT, CDR2 FQNNGV. The CDR3 reads CASSLGSATNEKLFF. The CDR3 region has the DNA TGTGCCAGCAGCTTAGGCAGTGCAACTAATGAAAAACTGTTTTTT.

J is TRBJ1-5 and V is TRBV29-1, with D uncertain. The CDR3 spans 12 residues. Germline V gives CDR1 SQVTM, CDR2 ANQGSEA. V lost 4 bases, J lost 4 bases, and 8 bases lay in between. This CDR3 is CSVGSDNQPQHF. CDR3 nucleotides: TGCAGCGTTGGATCAGATAATCAGCCCCAGCATTTT.

The chain couples TRBV5-1 to TRBJ2-3; the D is unclear. The length of the CDR3 is 13 residues. Germline-derived CDR1 and CDR2 are SGHRS and YFSETQ. V was shortened by 7 bases and J by 2 bases, with 11 bases between the two germline ends. CDR3 sequence: CASRSDPTDTQYF. Here the CDR3 DNA reads TGCGCCAGCCGGTCGGACCCCACAGATACGCAGTATTTT.

The chain has TRBV19 and TRBJ1-1; no firm D call. Trimming removed 3 bases at V and 0 bases at J, with 8 bases between. From germline, CDR1 is LNHDA and CDR2 SQIVND (reference sequence). This CDR3 has 14 amino acids. CDR3 nucleotide sequence: TGTGCCAGTAGTATGAGACGGTTGAACACTGAAGCTTTCTTT. The encoded protein is CASSMRRLNTEAFF.